This TCR beta chain is drawn from a study of graft-versus-host responses after intestinal transplantation. This table comes from immunoSEQ multiplex PCR, and its TCRdb copy is limited to in-frame clones, with some not included. The table shows some 39,000 clones, with 80% to 95% occurring only once. Germline V lookup: CDR1 SGDLS, CDR2 YYNGEE. The CDR3 length is 12 residues. The germline V and J ends were trimmed by 3 bases and 5 bases, with 3 bases remaining between them. The source of this sequence is a human patient who received an intestinal transplant, so some T cells may come from the graft donor. Sample: PBMCs, taken approximately 700 days after intestinal transplantation. The V call is TRBV9, the J call TRBJ1-6; D remains unclear. The CDR3 is CASSGNNSPLHF. The DNA of the CDR3 is TGTGCCAGCAGCGGAAATAATTCACCCCTCCACTTT.